This is a list of T cell receptor beta chains from one sample in a study of shared clonotypes between healthy human individuals. TCRdb's table, derived via immunoSEQ multiplex PCR, lists solely in-frame clones and lacks some. There are approximately 500,000 clones in the sample; approximately 79% occur only once, and 9.5% to 15% lies in the top ten. Sequenced material: PBMCs. All receptors derive from a woman aged 40 to 50 in good health. Some clones in this sample may be carry-over from other donors' samples. Each CDR3 is given with its conserved first and last residue. D genes are given only for firm matches. Only part of the rows carry a size: once, few, many, or a class if the clone is expanded.

cdr3_aa	cdr3_nt	d_call	j_call	clone_size	v_call
CASSESGVADEQFF	TGTGCCAGCAGTGAATCAGGGGTTGCGGATGAGCAGTTCTTC	NA	TRBJ2-1	NA	TRBV6-4
CASSPLAIVNTQYF	TGTGCCAGCAGTCCTCTCGCGATTGTGAATACGCAGTATTTT	NA	TRBJ2-3	NA	TRBV27
CASHDQDRATGELFF	TGCGCCAGCCACGACCAGGACAGGGCCACCGGGGAGCTGTTTTTT	TRBD1	TRBJ2-2	few	TRBV10-1
CASSVWGPWPQHF	TGTGCCAGCAGCGTCTGGGGACCGTGGCCCCAGCATTTT	NA	TRBJ1-5	few	TRBV28
CASSPQTSGKADTQYF	TGTGCCAGCTCACCACAGACTAGCGGGAAAGCAGATACGCAGTATTTT	TRBD2	TRBJ2-3	NA	TRBV18
CASSEAGVYYEQYF	TGTGCCAGCAGTGAAGCGGGGGTCTACTACGAGCAGTACTTC	NA	TRBJ2-7	NA	TRBV2
CASSQERSYNEKLFF	TGCGCCAGCAGCCAAGAAAGGTCTTATAATGAAAAACTGTTTTTT	NA	TRBJ1-4	NA	TRBV4-3
CASSPLGGGGELFF	TGTGCCAGCAGCCCCCTAGGCGGGGGCGGGGAGCTGTTTTTT	TRBD2	TRBJ2-2	NA	TRBV7-7
CASSMSVYEQYF	TGTGCCAGTAGTATGAGCGTCTACGAGCAGTACTTC	NA	TRBJ2-7	NA	TRBV19
CASSLDRYTGELFF	TGTGCTAGCAGCTTAGACCGCTACACCGGGGAGCTGTTTTTT	NA	TRBJ2-2	NA	TRBV7-7
CASRSGGSNQPQHF	TGTGCCAGCAGGTCGGGGGGCAGCAATCAGCCCCAGCATTTT	NA	TRBJ1-5	NA	TRBV27
CASSQAERGNEQFF	TGTGCCAGCAGCCAGGCTGAAAGAGGTAATGAGCAGTTCTTC	NA	TRBJ2-1	NA	TRBV4-2
CASSFMLGDEQYF	TGTGCCAGCAGCTTCATGTTAGGGGACGAGCAGTACTTC	NA	TRBJ2-7	NA	TRBV7-9
CASSPPGQGFYEQYF	TGTGCCAGCAGCCCCCCCGGACAGGGCTTCTACGAGCAGTACTTC	TRBD1	TRBJ2-7	NA	TRBV28
CASSDSLADSYNEQFF	TGTGCCAGCAGTGACTCGTTAGCGGATTCCTACAATGAGCAGTTCTTC	NA	TRBJ2-1	once	TRBV6-4
CASSLPGLAGSYNEQFF	TGTGCCAGCAGCTTACCGGGACTAGCGGGTTCCTACAATGAGCAGTTCTTC	TRBD2	TRBJ2-1	NA	TRBV7-9
CASSLGSDTQYF	TGTGCCAGCAGTCTGGGGTCCGATACGCAGTATTTT	NA	TRBJ2-3	NA	TRBV28
CASSPRGLSYEQYF	TGTGCCAGCAGTCCCCGTGGCTTATCCTACGAGCAGTACTTC	NA	TRBJ2-7	NA	TRBV28
CASSIGPGRGTEAFF	TGTGCCAGTAGTATTGGGCCCGGGCGTGGGACTGAAGCTTTCTTT	NA	TRBJ1-1	NA	TRBV19
CASSSQGLPQETQYF	TGTGCCAGTAGCTCACAGGGCCTCCCTCAAGAGACCCAGTACTTC	NA	TRBJ2-5	NA	TRBV19
CASSTGTEGNTIYF	TGCGCCAGCAGCACAGGGACAGAAGGAAACACCATATATTTT	TRBD1	TRBJ1-3	few	TRBV5-1
CASSWGAGGGTEAFF	TGTGCCAGCAGCTGGGGAGCAGGGGGCGGCACTGAAGCTTTCTTT	TRBD1	TRBJ1-1	NA	TRBV7-9
CASSLTLNEQFF	TGTGCCAGCAGTCTCACTCTGAATGAGCAGTTCTTC	NA	TRBJ2-1	NA	TRBV28
CASSLTVGDGAYEQYF	TGTGCCAGCAGCTTAACAGTGGGGGACGGAGCCTACGAGCAGTACTTC	NA	TRBJ2-7	NA	TRBV7-2
CASSRTRGETQYF	TGTGCCAGCAGTAGGACTAGGGGGGAGACCCAGTACTTC	NA	TRBJ2-5	NA	TRBV6-6
CASSWTSGSYEQYF	TGCGCCAGCTCCTGGACTAGCGGGAGCTACGAGCAGTACTTC	TRBD2	TRBJ2-7	once	TRBV5-1
CASSLGVASGELFF	TGTGCCAGCAGCTTAGGGGTCGCCAGCGGGGAGCTGTTTTTT	NA	TRBJ2-2	NA	TRBV7-2
CASSPAGRGGEKLFF	TGTGCCAGCAGCCCGGCGGGGAGGGGTGGTGAAAAACTGTTTTTT	NA	TRBJ1-4	NA	TRBV7-9
CASSPSSDLYNEQFF	TGTGCCAGCAGCCCCTCCAGCGACCTCTACAATGAGCAGTTCTTC	NA	TRBJ2-1	NA	TRBV7-2
CATARGHNQPQHF	TGTGCCACTGCCAGGGGGCACAATCAGCCCCAGCATTTT	TRBD1	TRBJ1-5	few	TRBV10-3
CASSLGGGGSPLHF	TGTGCCAGCAGTTTAGGTGGCGGTGGTTCACCCCTCCACTTT	NA	TRBJ1-6	NA	TRBV28
CASSSSTGSYEQYF	TGTGCCAGCAGTTCCTCGACAGGTTCCTACGAGCAGTACTTC	NA	TRBJ2-7	NA	TRBV27
CASSDVGTSNEKLFF	TGTGCCAGCAGTGACGTCGGGACCTCTAATGAAAAACTGTTTTTT	NA	TRBJ1-4	few	TRBV2
CASSEILTGTGELFF	TGTGCCAGCAGTGAAATACTTACAGGGACCGGGGAGCTGTTTTTT	NA	TRBJ2-2	NA	TRBV6-1
CASSEYGEAFF	TGTGCCAGCAGTGAATATGGTGAAGCTTTCTTT	NA	TRBJ1-1	NA	TRBV25-1
CASSYRMGGYEQYF	TGTGCCAGCAGTTACCGGATGGGGGGTTACGAGCAGTACTTC	NA	TRBJ2-7	NA	TRBV27
CASSFLPGTHTDTQYF	TGTGCCAGCAGCTTTTTGCCCGGGACCCACACAGATACGCAGTATTTT	NA	TRBJ2-3	NA	TRBV7-6
CASSQGTGLGQPQHF	TGTGCCAGCAGCCAAGGGACAGGGTTGGGTCAGCCCCAGCATTTT	TRBD1	TRBJ1-5	many	TRBV4-2
CASSLATSSEEQFF	TGTGCCAGCAGCTTAGCTACCTCTAGCGAAGAGCAGTTCTTC	NA	TRBJ2-1	NA	TRBV7-2
CASSFGLGRYEQYF	TGTGCCAGCAGCTTCGGACTGGGGCGCTACGAGCAGTACTTC	NA	TRBJ2-7	NA	TRBV7-2
CASSQLLTDTQYF	TGTGCCAGCAGCCAACTATTAACAGATACGCAGTATTTT	NA	TRBJ2-3	NA	TRBV14
CASSWDRVDTGELFF	TGTGCCAGCAGCTGGGACAGGGTGGACACCGGGGAGCTGTTTTTT	TRBD1	TRBJ2-2	NA	TRBV11-2
CASSQYPGTGGGGNEKLFF	TGCGCCAGCAGTCAATATCCCGGGACAGGGGGCGGGGGTAATGAAAAACTGTTTTTT	TRBD1	TRBJ1-4	NA	TRBV23-1
CASSEGTSSYNEQFF	TGTGCCAGCAGCGAAGGGACTAGCTCCTACAATGAGCAGTTCTTC	TRBD2	TRBJ2-1	NA	TRBV6-1
CASSEGPYNEQFF	TGTGCCAGCAGCGAGGGGCCCTACAATGAGCAGTTCTTC	NA	TRBJ2-1	NA	TRBV7-2
CASSLWASSGNTIYF	TGTGCCAGCAGTTTGTGGGCCAGCTCTGGAAACACCATATATTTT	NA	TRBJ1-3	once	TRBV28
CASSLTGNYGYTF	TGCGCCAGCAGCCTGACGGGGAACTATGGCTACACCTTC	NA	TRBJ1-2	NA	TRBV4-1
CASSSGSSPYEQYF	TGTGCCAGCAGCTCAGGATCAAGCCCCTACGAGCAGTACTTC	NA	TRBJ2-7	few	TRBV7-2
CASSQSTGDVEKLFF	TGTGCCAGCAGCCAATCGACTGGGGACGTAGAAAAACTGTTTTTT	NA	TRBJ1-4	few	TRBV4-2
CASSLVLAGVNEQFF	TGTGCCAGCAGCTTAGTGCTAGCGGGAGTGAATGAGCAGTTCTTC	TRBD2	TRBJ2-1	NA	TRBV7-3
CASSPEAGDYEQYF	TGTGCCAGCAGCCCCGAGGCGGGAGACTACGAGCAGTACTTC	TRBD2	TRBJ2-7	NA	TRBV5-4
CASRLVWTSGRTYEQYF	TGTGCAAGTCGCTTAGTGTGGACTAGCGGGAGGACCTACGAGCAGTACTTC	NA	TRBJ2-7	once	TRBV12-2
CASSQGSIRSAYNEQFF	TGTGCCAGCAGTCAAGGGTCGATTCGGAGCGCCTACAATGAGCAGTTCTTC	NA	TRBJ2-1	once	TRBV28